These 31 T cell receptor beta chains came from one sample sequenced in a study of a mutant IDH1 vaccine in newly diagnosed glioma. Stated time point: week 47, end of study. Vaccine doses each comprised 300 ug of mutant IDH1 20-mer peptide, with topical imiquimod. The antigens these receptors bind are not known. Using immunoSEQ multiplex PCR, the repertoire was profiled, and TCRdb retains in-frame clones only, with some absent. The table shows 50,000 to 65,000 clones, with roughly 61% occurring only once. The sample in question was peripheral blood mononuclear cells (PBMCs), obtained from a glioma patient whose treatment included an IDH1 peptide vaccine. These TCRs come from a man aged 40-49 years with glioma. Some clones in this sample may be carry-over from other donors' samples.

This clone was found once. This chain uses TRBV2 with TRBJ1-2, with D perhaps matching TRBD1 (5 bases). The CDR3 consists of 14 residues. Germline loops: CDR1 SNHLY, CDR2 FYNNEI. The V gene lost 8 bases and the J gene lost 8 bases, with 21 bases spanning the gap. CDR3 loop: CASDSLKKASGYTF. The CDR3, as DNA: TGTGCCAGCGACAGTCTGAAAAAGGCTTCGGGCTACACCTTC.

This clone was seen once. This chain links TRBV2 with TRBJ2-7, with D possibly being TRBD2 (6 bases). Germline V gene sequence: CDR1 SNHLY, CDR2 FYNNEI. V lost 3 bases, J lost 5 bases, and 11 bases lay in between. CDR3 size: 13 residues. The CDR3 DNA is TGTGCCAGCAGTGACGGGCGGGGCAACGAGCAGTACTTC. Encoded protein: CASSDGRGNEQYF.

The V and J genes are TRBV7-9 and TRBJ2-7, with unresolved D. There are 12 residues in the CDR3. The germline V gene encodes CDR1 SEHNR and CDR2 FQNEAQ (reference sequence). The ends were cut back, 7 bases at V and 9 bases at J, with 16 bases in the middle. CDR3 in DNA: TGTGCCAGCAAAACCCTCAGTGTGGGGCAGTACTTC. Amino acids: CASKTLSVGQYF.

The chain couples TRBV29-1 to TRBJ1-4; maybe TRBD1 (5 bases). V lost 1 base and J 7 bases, leaving 13 bases between the germline ends. The CDR3 sequence is 14 residues long. Germline CDR1 is SQVTM and CDR2 is ANQGSEA. This chain's CDR3 is CSVEGGGAGEKLFF. The CDR3 bases are TGCAGCGTTGAAGGAGGAGGGGCGGGTGAAAAACTGTTTTTT.

This rearrangement joins TRBV18 to TRBJ2-1; maybe TRBD1 (6 bases). The CDR3 runs to 13 residues. CDR1 is KGHSH and CDR2 is LQKENI in the germline V gene. V lost 4 bases to trimming and J lost 7 bases, with 11 bases between them. The CDR3 loop reads CASSQGQGNEQFF. The CDR3 DNA sequence: TGTGCCAGCTCACAGGGCCAGGGGAATGAGCAGTTCTTC.

This chain uses TRBV6-5 with TRBJ2-2; D gene ambiguous. The CDR3 extends over 15 amino acids. V lost 1 base and J lost 4, with 10 bases in between. CDR1 and CDR2 from the germline V gene are MNHEY and SVGAGI. CDR3 region: CASSYWVESTGELFF. Written as DNA, the CDR3 is TGTGCCAGCAGTTACTGGGTAGAATCCACCGGGGAGCTGTTTTTT.

This CDR3 reads CSVEVAGEYNEQFF. The CDR3 nucleotides read TGCAGCGTTGAAGTGGCGGGGGAGTACAATGAGCAGTTCTTC. The chain uses TRBV29-1 and TRBJ2-1; the match to TRBD2 covers 7 bases. J lost 4 bases, V lost 1 base, and 4 bases had no gene match. The CDR3 loop spans 14 amino acids. Germline CDR1 and CDR2: SQVTM and ANQGSEA.

In its sample, this clone was seen a few times. The rearrangement uses TRBV19 and TRBJ2-7; 11 bases are shared with TRBD2. The CDR3 length is 15 residues. Germline V gives CDR1 LNHDA, CDR2 SQIVND (reference sequence). After removal of 4 bases from V and 2 bases from J, the junction contained 4 bases not matched to a gene. The CDR3 sequence: CASSKTSGGTYEQYF. The CDR3 DNA reads as TGTGCCAGTAGTAAAACTAGCGGGGGAACCTACGAGCAGTACTTC. The whole variable domain, filled in from reference TRBV19 and TRBJ2-7, reads DGGITQSPKYLFRKEGQNVTLSCEQNLNHDAMYWYRQDPGQGLRLIYYSQIVNDFQKGDIAEGYSVSREKKESFPLTVTSAQKNPTAFYLCASSKTSGGTYEQYFGPGTRLTVT.

This clone was found once. The chain joins TRBV29-1 to TRBJ2-2; TRBD2 matches at 14 bases. V trimming: 6 bases; J trimming: 5 bases; junction bases outside the gene matches: 8. The germline CDR1 and CDR2 sequences are SQVTM and ANQGSEA. There are 16 residues in the CDR3. CDR3 sequence: CSVETSGGGRTGELFF. The CDR3 DNA reads as TGCAGCGTCGAGACTAGCGGGGGGGGGAGGACCGGGGAGCTGTTTTTT.

The rearrangement uses TRBV18 and TRBJ1-1, with 7 nucleotides matching TRBD1. Per germline, CDR1 KGHSH and CDR2 LQKENI. The CDR3 extends over 14 amino acids. The V and J ends lost 4 bases and 5 bases, in that order; junction bases with no gene match: 7. In DNA form, the CDR3 reads TGTGCCAGCTCACGACAGGGTGTAGGTACTGAAGCTTTCTTT. Translation gives CASSRQGVGTEAFF.

The J gene is TRBJ1-2, the V gene TRBV7-7; 7 nucleotides agree with TRBD1. V lost 3 bases and J lost 8; bases outside the gene matches: 9. CDR3 length: 14 residues. Germline lookup yields CDR1 SSHAT and CDR2 FNYEAQ (reference sequence). CDR3 bases: TGTGCCAGCAGCTTTCGGGAGGGGGCTGTGGGCTACACCTTC. Its translation is CASSFREGAVGYTF.

The J gene is TRBJ2-1, the V gene TRBV13; TRBD1 is a possible D gene (5 bases). The CDR3 is 14 residues long. Germline loops: CDR1 PRHDT, CDR2 FYEKMQ (reference sequence). Trimming removed 0 bases at V and 6 bases at J, with 9 bases between. The CDR3 coding sequence is TGTGCCAGCAGCTTAGGAGGGGCGGCCAATGAGCAGTTCTTC. Protein: CASSLGGAANEQFF. Full variable domain (remainder filled in from reference TRBV13 and TRBJ2-1): AAGVIQSPRHLIKEKRETATLKCYPIPRHDTVYWYQQGPGQDPQFLISFYEKMQSDKGSIPDRFSAQQFSDYHSELNMSSLELGDSALYFCASSLGGAANEQFFGPGTRLTVL.

The chain links TRBV19 to TRBJ1-2; 7 bases are shared with TRBD1. CDR1 is LNHDA, CDR2 SQIVND, per germline (reference sequence). Trimming cost V 4 bases and J 0 bases; bases outside gene matches: 5. The CDR3 loop spans 15 amino acids. This CDR3 is CASSTRGGTNYGYTF. The CDR3 DNA reads TGTGCCAGTAGTACCCGAGGGGGCACTAACTATGGCTACACCTTC.

This sequence joins TRBV29-1 and TRBJ1-2; D possibly corresponds to TRBD1 (5 bases). The CDR3 is 11 amino acids. Germline V lookup: CDR1 SQVTM, CDR2 ANQGSEA. Deletions cut 7 bases from V and 1 base from J, with 7 bases between. DNA of the CDR3: TGCAGCGCGGGGGGTAACTATGGCTACACCTTC. It translates to CSAGGNYGYTF.

V and J are TRBV29-1 and TRBJ2-7; 7 nucleotides match TRBD1. The CDR3 spans 14 residues. Germline V CDR1 and CDR2: SQVTM, ANQGSEA. Germline trimming cut 5 bases from V and 6 bases from J; bases unmatched to any gene: 13. Written as DNA, the CDR3 is TGCAGCGTTAGTGACAGGGCACTTCTTGGCGAGCAGTACTTC. Encoded protein: CSVSDRALLGEQYF.

V is TRBV6-5 and J is TRBJ1-1; 9 positions match TRBD1. Germline V lookup: CDR1 MNHEY, CDR2 SVGAGI. The CDR3 is 14 amino acids. The V gene end was trimmed by 7 bases and the J gene end by 4 bases; junction bases not matched to a gene: 7. The CDR3 loop reads CASISQGAGTEAFF. The DNA for the CDR3 is TGTGCCAGCATCTCACAGGGGGCTGGCACTGAAGCTTTCTTT.

This clone was detected only once. The rearrangement links TRBV6-6 to TRBJ1-1; D might be TRBD1 (6 bases). Per germline, CDR1 MNHNY and CDR2 SVGAGI (reference sequence). This CDR3 comprises 14 residues. Trimming pared 6 bases from V and 0 bases from J, leaving 11 bases between. CDR3 residues: CASRQTGMNTEAFF. CDR3 DNA: TGTGCCAGCAGGCAGACAGGTATGAACACTGAAGCTTTCTTT.

The chain couples TRBV5-1 to TRBJ1-2; 9 bases are shared with TRBD1. This CDR3 has 16 residues. Losses at the gene ends were 0 bases for V and 6 bases for J; bases not matched to a gene: 9. CDR1 SGHRS and CDR2 YFSETQ come from the germline V gene. The CDR3 sequence: CASSLETTGGRNGYTF. The CDR3 bases are TGCGCCAGCAGCTTGGAGACTACAGGGGGCCGGAATGGCTACACCTTC.

This clone was found a few times. The rearrangement uses TRBV5-4 and TRBJ2-7, with TRBD2 matching 11 bases. Losses at the gene ends were 4 bases for V and 2 bases for J; bases not matched to a gene: 2. The length of the CDR3 is 14 residues. In germline, CDR1 is SGHNT, CDR2 YYREEE (reference sequence). The DNA of the CDR3 is TGTGCCAGCAGCCGTAGCGGGGGGGCCTACGAGCAGTACTTC. Residues: CASSRSGGAYEQYF.

There are a few counts of this clone. V is TRBV19 and J is TRBJ2-1; D may be TRBD2 (7 bases). Trimming shortened V by 2 bases and J by 6 bases, and 17 bases separated the two germline ends. CDR1 and CDR2 (germline): LNHDA, SQIVND (reference sequence). The CDR3 is made up of 16 amino acids. The CDR3 protein is CASSIRGLGGGNEQFF. CDR3 sequence (DNA): TGTGCCAGTAGTATAAGAGGACTAGGGGGAGGCAATGAGCAGTTCTTC.

The V call is TRBV19, the J call TRBJ2-7; 10 bases agree with TRBD2. Germline CDR1 reads LNHDA; CDR2 reads SQIVND (reference sequence). J lost 2 bases, V lost 5 bases, and 3 bases had no gene match. CDR3 length: 14 residues. The DNA for the CDR3 is TGTGCCAGTAGTGCTAGCGGGGGTACCTACGAGCAGTACTTC. Translation: CASSASGGTYEQYF.

V and J are TRBV5-1 and TRBJ1-2, with D uncertain. The V end lost 5 bases, the J end lost 6 bases, and 17 bases lay between the germline ends. The CDR3 length is 14 residues. Germline values: CDR1 SGHRS, CDR2 YFSETQ. This chain's CDR3 is CASRKGGLNDGYTF. In DNA, the CDR3 is TGCGCCAGCAGGAAGGGAGGTTTAAACGATGGCTACACCTTC.

CDR3 in DNA: TGTGCCAGCAGCTTAGGTCCAGGGGATGAGCAGTTCTTC. Its protein is CASSLGPGDEQFF. The chain recombines TRBV11-2 with TRBJ2-1, with D possibly matching TRBD1 (6 bases). Per germline, CDR1 SGHAT and CDR2 FQNNGV. V was trimmed by 1 base and J by 8 bases, leaving 9 bases between them. This CDR3 spans 13 amino acids.

This clone appeared a single time. V gene TRBV7-2 combines with J gene TRBJ1-5; D not certain. CDR3 size: 14 residues. V lost 1 base to trimming and J lost 0 bases, with 4 bases between them. Germline V gene lookup returns CDR1 SGHTA and CDR2 FQGNSA. The CDR3 DNA reads TGTGCCAGCAGCTTAGACAATAGCAATCAGCCCCAGCATTTT. Residues: CASSLDNSNQPQHF. Together with reference TRBV7-2 and TRBJ1-5, the CDR3 gives the full variable domain: GAGVSQSPSNKVTEKGKDVELRCDPISGHTALYWYRQSLGQGLEFLIYFQGNSAPDKSGLPSDRFSAERTGGSVSTLTIQRTQQEDSAVYLCASSLDNSNQPQHFGDGTRLSIL.

The chain links TRBV7-9 to TRBJ1-4, with D possibly being TRBD1 (5 bases). The CDR3 is 14 amino acids. V gave up 5 bases and J gave up 8 bases, with 15 bases separating them. The germline gives CDR1 SEHNR, CDR2 FQNEAQ (reference sequence). The CDR3 protein is CASSERGPPEKLFF. The CDR3 coding sequence is TGTGCCAGCAGCGAGCGGGGACCTCCGGAAAAACTGTTTTTT.

The chain combines TRBV7-9 with TRBJ1-1; D gene ambiguous. CDR1 is SEHNR, CDR2 FQNEAQ, per germline (reference sequence). V gave up 0 bases and J gave up 7 bases, with 6 bases separating them. The CDR3 is made up of 12 amino acids. In DNA, the CDR3 is TGTGCCAGCAGCTTAGCGCTAAGTGAAGCTTTCTTT. Translating it yields CASSLALSEAFF. Full variable domain (remainder filled in from reference TRBV7-9 and TRBJ1-1): DTGVSQNPRHKITKRGQNVTFRCDPISEHNRLYWYRQTLGQGPEFLTYFQNEAQLEKSRLLSDRFSAERPKGSFSTLEIQRTEQGDSAMYLCASSLALSEAFFGQGTRLTVV.

This chain joins TRBV27 and TRBJ1-2; possible D gene TRBD1, 5 bases. This CDR3 is 16 amino acids long. V lost 4 bases and J lost 8, with 23 bases in between. Germline V CDR1 and CDR2: MNHEY, SMNVEV (reference sequence). In DNA form, the CDR3 reads TGTGCCAGCAGTTCAGCCCCCCCATCCAGGGAGGGAGGCTACACCTTC. It codes for CASSSAPPSREGGYTF.

In DNA form, the CDR3 reads TGCGCCAGCAGCTTGGACGTGGTGGGTGAAAAACTGTTTTTT. Its translation: CASSLDVVGEKLFF. This chain links TRBV5-1 with TRBJ1-4; D remains ambiguous. Germline assignment: CDR1 SGHRS and CDR2 YFSETQ. This CDR3 comprises 14 residues. Trimming removed 0 bases at V and 7 bases at J, with 10 bases between.

The sample holds a few counts of this clone. The chain carries TRBV7-9 and TRBJ2-7; D is ambiguous. Trimming pared 5 bases from V and 0 bases from J, leaving 5 bases between. This CDR3 is 12 amino acids long. Germline CDR1 and CDR2: SEHNR and FQNEAQ (reference sequence). CDR3 DNA sequence: TGTGCCAGCAGCGCAAACTCCTACGAGCAGTACTTC. It is translated as CASSANSYEQYF.

This rearrangement joins TRBV10-3 to TRBJ2-7, with D uncertain. The CDR3 is 12 amino acids. Germline V lookup: CDR1 ENHRY, CDR2 SYGVKD. Trimming left V 6 bases short and J 5 bases short, with 11 bases between. This CDR3 is CAIRGPGHEQYF. The CDR3 coding sequence is TGTGCCATCAGGGGTCCGGGTCACGAGCAGTACTTC.

In its sample, this clone was seen a few times. The chain employs TRBV30 and TRBJ2-2, with D perhaps being TRBD1 or TRBD2 (5 bases each). Trimming shortened V by 3 bases and J by 4 bases, and 12 bases separated the two germline ends. CDR3 length: 14 residues. The V gene's germline CDR1 is GTSNPN and CDR2 SVGIG (reference sequence). The CDR3 sequence: CAWSGPGTTGELFF. Here the CDR3 DNA reads TGTGCCTGGAGCGGGCCGGGGACCACCGGGGAGCTGTTTTTT.